This T cell receptor (beta chain) was recorded in a study of blood T cell repertoires in COVID-19. Looking at the study overall: The study drew acute and convalescent COVID-19 samples from the United States, Italy and Spain. T cells, B-cell-depleted T cells, or PBMCs supplied cDNA or gDNA.

Source study methods: Amplification of reference gene primers was used by the study to estimate nucleated cell counts. Some clones are missing from TCRdb's copy, which holds only in-frame ones; the method was immunoSEQ multiplex PCR. V and J calls and clone size are given by that table; D and trimming were obtained from the DNA. Of about 110,000 clones listed, approximately 86% are singletons. This clone was observed once. Sequences were obtained from peripheral blood. This sequence was found in a man between 35 and 55 years old with acute or convalescent COVID-19.

CDR3 sequence reads: CASSLVGQDFTLHF. CDR3 in DNA: TGTGCCAGCAGCTTGGTGGGACAGGATTTCACCCTCCACTTT. This chain links TRBV5-4 with TRBJ1-6, with 8 bases identical to TRBD1. The germline V gene encodes CDR1 SGHNT and CDR2 YYREEE (reference sequence). CDR3 length: 14 residues. V dropped 0 bases and J dropped 14; count of bases not matched to a gene: 7.